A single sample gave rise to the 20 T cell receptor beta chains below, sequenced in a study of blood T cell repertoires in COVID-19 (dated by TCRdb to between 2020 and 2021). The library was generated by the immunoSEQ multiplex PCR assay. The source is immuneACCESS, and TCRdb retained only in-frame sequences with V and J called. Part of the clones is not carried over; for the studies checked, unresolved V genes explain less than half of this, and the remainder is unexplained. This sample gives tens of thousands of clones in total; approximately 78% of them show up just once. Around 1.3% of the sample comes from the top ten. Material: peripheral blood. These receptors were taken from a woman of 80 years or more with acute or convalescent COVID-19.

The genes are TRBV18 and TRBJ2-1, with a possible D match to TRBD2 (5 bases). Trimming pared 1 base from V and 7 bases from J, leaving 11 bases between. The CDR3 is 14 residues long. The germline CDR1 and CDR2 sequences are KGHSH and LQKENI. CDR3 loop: CASSPHPPGNEQFF. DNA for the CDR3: TGTGCCAGCTCACCACACCCCCCGGGAAATGAGCAGTTCTTC.

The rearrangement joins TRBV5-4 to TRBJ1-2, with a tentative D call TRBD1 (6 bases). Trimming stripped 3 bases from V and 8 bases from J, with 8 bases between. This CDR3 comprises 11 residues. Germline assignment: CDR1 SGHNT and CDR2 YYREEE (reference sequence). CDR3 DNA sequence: TGTGCCAGCAGCTACAGGGACGGCTACACCTTC. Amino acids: CASSYRDGYTF.

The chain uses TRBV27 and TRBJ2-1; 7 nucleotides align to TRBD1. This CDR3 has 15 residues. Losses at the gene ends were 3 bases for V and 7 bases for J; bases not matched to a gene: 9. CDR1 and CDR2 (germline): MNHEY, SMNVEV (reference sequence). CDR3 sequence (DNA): TGTGCCAGCAGTTTCTTCCCGGGACAGATAAATGAGCAGTTCTTC. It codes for CASSFFPGQINEQFF.

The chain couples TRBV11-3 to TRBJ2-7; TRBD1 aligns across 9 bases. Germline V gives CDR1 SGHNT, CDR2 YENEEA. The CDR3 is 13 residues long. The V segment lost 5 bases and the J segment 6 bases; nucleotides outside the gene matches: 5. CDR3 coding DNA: TGTGCCAGCAGCATCCTGACAGGGGGCGAGCAGTACTTC. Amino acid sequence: CASSILTGGEQYF.

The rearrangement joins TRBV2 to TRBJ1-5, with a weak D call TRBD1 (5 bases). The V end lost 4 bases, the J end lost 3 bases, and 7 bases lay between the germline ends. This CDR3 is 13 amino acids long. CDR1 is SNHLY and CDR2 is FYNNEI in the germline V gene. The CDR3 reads CASSGQNNQPQHF. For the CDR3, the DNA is TGTGCCAGCAGTGGACAGAACAATCAGCCCCAGCATTTT.

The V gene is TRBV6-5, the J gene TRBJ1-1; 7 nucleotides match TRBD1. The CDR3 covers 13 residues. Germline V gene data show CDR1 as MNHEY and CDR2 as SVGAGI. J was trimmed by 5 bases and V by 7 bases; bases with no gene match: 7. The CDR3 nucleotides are TGTGCCAGCACGGAGACAGGGCTTACTGAAGCTTTCTTT. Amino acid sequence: CASTETGLTEAFF.

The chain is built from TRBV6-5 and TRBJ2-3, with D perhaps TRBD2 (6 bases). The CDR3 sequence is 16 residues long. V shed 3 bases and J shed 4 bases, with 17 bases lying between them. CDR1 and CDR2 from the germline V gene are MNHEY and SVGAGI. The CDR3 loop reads CASSYSGLATSDTQYF. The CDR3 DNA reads TGTGCCAGCAGTTATAGTGGCCTAGCGACGTCAGATACGCAGTATTTT.

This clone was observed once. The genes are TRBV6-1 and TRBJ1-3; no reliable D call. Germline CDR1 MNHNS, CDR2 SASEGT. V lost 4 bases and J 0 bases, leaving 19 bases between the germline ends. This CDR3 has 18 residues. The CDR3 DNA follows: TGTGCCAGCAGTGTCGTAAGAATTGGCCGATTCTCTGGAAACACCATATATTTT. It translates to CASSVVRIGRFSGNTIYF.

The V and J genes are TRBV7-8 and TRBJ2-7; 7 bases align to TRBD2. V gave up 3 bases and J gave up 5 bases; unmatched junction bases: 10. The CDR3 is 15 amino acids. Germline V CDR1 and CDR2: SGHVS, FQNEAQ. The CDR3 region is CASSLGRALSDEQYF. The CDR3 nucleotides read TGTGCCAGCAGCTTGGGGAGGGCCTTATCGGACGAGCAGTACTTC.

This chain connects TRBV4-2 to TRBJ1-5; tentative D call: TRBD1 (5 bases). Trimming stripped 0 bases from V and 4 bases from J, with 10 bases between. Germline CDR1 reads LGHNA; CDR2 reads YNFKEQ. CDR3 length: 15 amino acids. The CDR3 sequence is CASSQDQGPNQPQHF. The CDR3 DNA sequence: TGTGCCAGCAGCCAAGATCAGGGTCCGAATCAGCCCCAGCATTTT.

The CDR3 DNA reads as TGTGCCAGCTCCAAGCTAGCGGGGGAGACCCAGTACTTC. Translated, it gives CASSKLAGETQYF. The V call is TRBV28, the J call TRBJ2-5; 9 positions match TRBD2. V dropped 8 bases and J dropped 5; count of bases not matched to a gene: 6. Per the germline V gene, CDR1 is MDHEN and CDR2 is SYDVKM. CDR3 size: 13 residues.

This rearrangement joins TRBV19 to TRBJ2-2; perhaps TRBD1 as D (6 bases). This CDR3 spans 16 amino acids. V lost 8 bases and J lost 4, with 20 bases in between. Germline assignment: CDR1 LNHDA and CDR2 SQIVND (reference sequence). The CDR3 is CASLRGGQILTGELFF. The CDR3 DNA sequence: TGTGCCAGTCTCCGTGGAGGACAGATTCTCACCGGGGAGCTGTTTTTT.

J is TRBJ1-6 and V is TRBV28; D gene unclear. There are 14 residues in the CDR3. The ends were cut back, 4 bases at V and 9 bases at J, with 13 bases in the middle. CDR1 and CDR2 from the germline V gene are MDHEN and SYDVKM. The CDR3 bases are TGTGCCAGCAGTTATTTCGGAGGGAGTTCACCCCTCCACTTT. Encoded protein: CASSYFGGSSPLHF.

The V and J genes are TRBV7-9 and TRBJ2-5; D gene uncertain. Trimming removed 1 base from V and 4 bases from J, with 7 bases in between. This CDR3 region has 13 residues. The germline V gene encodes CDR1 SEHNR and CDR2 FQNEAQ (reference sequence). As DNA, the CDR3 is TGTGCCAGCAGCTTAGTAGCTCCAGAGACCCAGTACTTC. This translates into CASSLVAPETQYF.

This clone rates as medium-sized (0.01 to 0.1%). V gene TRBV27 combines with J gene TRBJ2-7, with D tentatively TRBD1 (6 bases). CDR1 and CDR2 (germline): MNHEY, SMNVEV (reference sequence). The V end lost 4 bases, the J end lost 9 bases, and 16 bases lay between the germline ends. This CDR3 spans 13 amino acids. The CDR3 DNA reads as TGTGCCAGCAGTTCGGGACAACCCGCTAGGCAGTACTTC. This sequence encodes CASSSGQPARQYF.

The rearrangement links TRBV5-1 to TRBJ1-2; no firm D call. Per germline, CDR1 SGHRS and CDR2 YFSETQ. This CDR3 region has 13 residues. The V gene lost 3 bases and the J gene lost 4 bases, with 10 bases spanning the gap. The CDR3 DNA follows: TGCGCCAGCAGCTCAACCAATAGCTATGGCTACACCTTC. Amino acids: CASSSTNSYGYTF.

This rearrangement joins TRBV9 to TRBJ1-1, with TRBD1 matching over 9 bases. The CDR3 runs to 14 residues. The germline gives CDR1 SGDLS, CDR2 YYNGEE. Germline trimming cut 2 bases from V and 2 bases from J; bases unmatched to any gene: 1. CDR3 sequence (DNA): TGTGCCAGCAGCGTGGGACAGGGTAACACTGAAGCTTTCTTT. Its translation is CASSVGQGNTEAFF.

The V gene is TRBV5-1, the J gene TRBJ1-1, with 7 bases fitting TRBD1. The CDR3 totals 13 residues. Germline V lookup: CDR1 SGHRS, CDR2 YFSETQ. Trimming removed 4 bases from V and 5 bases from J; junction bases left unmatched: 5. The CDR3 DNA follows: TGCGCCAGCAGCAGGGGGCTAGAGACTGAAGCTTTCTTT. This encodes CASSRGLETEAFF.

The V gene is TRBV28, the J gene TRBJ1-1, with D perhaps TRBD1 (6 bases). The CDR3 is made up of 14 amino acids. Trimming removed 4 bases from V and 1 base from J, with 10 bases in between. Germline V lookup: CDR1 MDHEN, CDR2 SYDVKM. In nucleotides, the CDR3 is TGTGCCAGCAGTTCAGGACAGCCGAACACTGAAGCTTTCTTT. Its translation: CASSSGQPNTEAFF.

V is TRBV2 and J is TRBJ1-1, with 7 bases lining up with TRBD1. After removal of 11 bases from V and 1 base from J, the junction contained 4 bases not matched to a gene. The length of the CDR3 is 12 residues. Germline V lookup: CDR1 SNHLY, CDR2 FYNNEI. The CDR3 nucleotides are TGTGCCGGTCGACAGGGGAACACTGAAGCTTTCTTT. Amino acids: CAGRQGNTEAFF.